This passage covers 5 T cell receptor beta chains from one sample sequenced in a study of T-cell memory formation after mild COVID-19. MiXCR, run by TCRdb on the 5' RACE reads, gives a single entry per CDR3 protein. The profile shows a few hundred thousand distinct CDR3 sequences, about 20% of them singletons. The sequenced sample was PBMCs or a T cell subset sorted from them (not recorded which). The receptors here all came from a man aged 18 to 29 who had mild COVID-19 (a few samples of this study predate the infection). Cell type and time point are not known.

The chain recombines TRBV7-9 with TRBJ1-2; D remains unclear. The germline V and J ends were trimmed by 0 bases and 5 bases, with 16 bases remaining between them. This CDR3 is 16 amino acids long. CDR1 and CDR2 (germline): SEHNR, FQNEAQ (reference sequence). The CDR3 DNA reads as TGTGCCAGCAGCTTAGCGCCCCTTTCAGTAAGATATGGCTACACCTTC. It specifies CASSLAPLSVRYGYTF.

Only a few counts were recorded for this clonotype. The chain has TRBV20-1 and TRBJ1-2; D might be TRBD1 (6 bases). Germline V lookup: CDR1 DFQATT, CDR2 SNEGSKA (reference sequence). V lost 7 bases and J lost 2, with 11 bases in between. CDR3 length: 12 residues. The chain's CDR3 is CSVNRVNYGYTF. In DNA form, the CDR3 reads TGCAGTGTAAACAGGGTGAACTATGGCTACACCTTC.

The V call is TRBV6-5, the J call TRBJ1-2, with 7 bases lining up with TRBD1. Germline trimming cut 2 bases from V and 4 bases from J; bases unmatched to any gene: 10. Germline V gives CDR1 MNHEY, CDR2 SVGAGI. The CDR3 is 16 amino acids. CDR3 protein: CASSYTGADPSYGYTF. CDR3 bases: TGTGCCAGCAGTTACACAGGGGCCGACCCCTCCTATGGCTACACCTTC.

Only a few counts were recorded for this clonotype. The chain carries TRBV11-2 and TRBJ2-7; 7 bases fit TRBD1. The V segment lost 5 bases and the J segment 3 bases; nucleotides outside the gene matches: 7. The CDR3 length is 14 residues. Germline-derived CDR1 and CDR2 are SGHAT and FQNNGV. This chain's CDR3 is CASSELTGNYEQYV. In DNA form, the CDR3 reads TGTGCCAGCAGCGAGTTGACAGGGAACTACGAGCAGTACGTC.

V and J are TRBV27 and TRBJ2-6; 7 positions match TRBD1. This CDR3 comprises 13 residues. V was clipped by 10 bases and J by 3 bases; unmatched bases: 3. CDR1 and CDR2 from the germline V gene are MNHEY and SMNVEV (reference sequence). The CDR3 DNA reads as TGTGCCACTAGGGGGCATGGGGCCAACGTCCTGACTTTC. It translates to CATRGHGANVLTF.